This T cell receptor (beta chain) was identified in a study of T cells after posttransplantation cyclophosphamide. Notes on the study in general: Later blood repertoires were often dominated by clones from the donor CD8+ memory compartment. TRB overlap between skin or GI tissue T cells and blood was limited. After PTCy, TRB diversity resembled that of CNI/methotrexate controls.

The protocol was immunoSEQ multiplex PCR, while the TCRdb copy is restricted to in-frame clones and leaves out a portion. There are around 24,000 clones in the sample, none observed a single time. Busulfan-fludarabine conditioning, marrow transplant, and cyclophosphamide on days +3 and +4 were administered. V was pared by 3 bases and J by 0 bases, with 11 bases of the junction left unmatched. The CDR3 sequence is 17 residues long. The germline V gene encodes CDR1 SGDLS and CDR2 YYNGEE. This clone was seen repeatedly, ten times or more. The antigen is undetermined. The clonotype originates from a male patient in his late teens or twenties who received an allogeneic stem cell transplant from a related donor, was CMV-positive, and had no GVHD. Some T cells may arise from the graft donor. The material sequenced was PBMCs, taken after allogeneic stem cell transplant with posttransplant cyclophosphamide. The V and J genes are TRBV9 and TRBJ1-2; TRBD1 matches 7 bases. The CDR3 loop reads CASSEIHRDRANYGYTF. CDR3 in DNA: TGTGCCAGCAGCGAGATACACCGGGACAGAGCTAACTATGGCTACACCTTC. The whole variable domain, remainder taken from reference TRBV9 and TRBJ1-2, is DSGVTQTPKHLITATGQRVTLRCSPRSGDLSVYWYQQSLDQGLQFLIQYYNGEERAKGNILERFSAQQFPDLHSELNLSSLELGDSALYFCASSEIHRDRANYGYTFGSGTRLTVV.